This TCR beta chain was captured by sequencing in a study of cytomegalovirus exposure and HLA in healthy donors. With 60 Vbeta and 13 Jbeta primers, the PCR was carried out. Clones were read by immunoSEQ multiplex PCR, and TCRdb kept only the in-frame ones, dropping some. The sample yields 150,000 to 200,000 clones, around three quarters seen once. Study-wide results and caveats: What was likely a sequencing artifact was a cluster of highly shared sequence variants. The majority of CMV-associated TCR beta chains were reported as apparently HLA-restricted in a later analysis.

V lost 2 bases and J 3 bases, leaving 13 bases between the germline ends. Germline values: CDR1 SGHDT, CDR2 YYEEEE. The CDR3 is 15 amino acids. A note on this clone: What it binds is unknown.

The sample consisted of PBMCs. The clonotype originates from a woman in her 30s in good health and CMV-seropositive. J is TRBJ2-3 and V is TRBV5-6; weak D call: TRBD2 (5 bases). CDR3 DNA sequence: TGTGCCAGCAGCTTCTCCGGAGGTCGGACAGATACGCAGTATTTT. This translates into CASSFSGGRTDTQYF.